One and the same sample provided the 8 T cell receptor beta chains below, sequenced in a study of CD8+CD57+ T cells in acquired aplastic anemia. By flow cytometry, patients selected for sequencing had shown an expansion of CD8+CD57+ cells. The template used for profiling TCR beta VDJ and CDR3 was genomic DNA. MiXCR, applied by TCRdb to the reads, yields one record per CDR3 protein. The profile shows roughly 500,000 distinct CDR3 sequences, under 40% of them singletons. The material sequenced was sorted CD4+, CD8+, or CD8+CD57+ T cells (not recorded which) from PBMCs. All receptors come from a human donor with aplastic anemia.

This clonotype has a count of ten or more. CDR3 coding DNA: TGTGCCAGCAGGGAACAGGCTGGAAACACCATATATTTT. This gives the protein CASREQAGNTIYF. This chain uses TRBV6-1 with TRBJ1-3, with D perhaps TRBD1 (5 bases). The germline V gene has CDR1 MNHNS and CDR2 SASEGT. The ends were cut back, 6 bases at V and 2 bases at J, with 8 bases in the middle. The CDR3 is 13 amino acids.

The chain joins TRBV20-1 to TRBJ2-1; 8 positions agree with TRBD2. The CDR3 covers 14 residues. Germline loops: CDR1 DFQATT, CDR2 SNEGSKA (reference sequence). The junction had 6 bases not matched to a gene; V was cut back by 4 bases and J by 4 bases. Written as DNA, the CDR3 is TGCAGTGCTAAGGCGGGGGGCATATACAATGAGCAGTTCTTC. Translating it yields CSAKAGGIYNEQFF.

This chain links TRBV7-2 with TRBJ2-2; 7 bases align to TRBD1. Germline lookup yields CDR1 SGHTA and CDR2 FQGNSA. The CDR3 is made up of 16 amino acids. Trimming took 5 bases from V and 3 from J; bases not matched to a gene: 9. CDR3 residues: CASSTRQGTDTGELFF. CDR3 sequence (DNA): TGTGCCAGCAGCACCCGACAGGGAACGGACACCGGGGAGCTGTTTTTT.

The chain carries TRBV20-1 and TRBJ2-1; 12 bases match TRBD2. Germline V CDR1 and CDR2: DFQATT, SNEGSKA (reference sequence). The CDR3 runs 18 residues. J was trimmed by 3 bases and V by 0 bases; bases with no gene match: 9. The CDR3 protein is CSARDYRLAGDSYNEQFF. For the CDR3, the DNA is TGCAGTGCTAGAGATTACCGACTAGCGGGAGACAGCTACAATGAGCAGTTCTTC.

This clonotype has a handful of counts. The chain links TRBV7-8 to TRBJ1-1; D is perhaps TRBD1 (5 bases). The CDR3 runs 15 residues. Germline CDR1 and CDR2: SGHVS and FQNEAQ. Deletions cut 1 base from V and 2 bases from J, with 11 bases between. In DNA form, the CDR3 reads TGTGCCAGCAGCTTAGTATCCAGGGCAAACACTGAAGCTTTCTTT. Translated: CASSLVSRANTEAFF.

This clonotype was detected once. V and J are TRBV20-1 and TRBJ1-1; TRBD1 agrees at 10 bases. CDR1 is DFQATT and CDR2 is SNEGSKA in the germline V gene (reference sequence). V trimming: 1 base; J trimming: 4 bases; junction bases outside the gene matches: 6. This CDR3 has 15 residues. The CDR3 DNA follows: TGCAGTGCTAGAGGACAGGGGGCGGGGGGCACTGAAGCTTTCTTT. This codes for CSARGQGAGGTEAFF.

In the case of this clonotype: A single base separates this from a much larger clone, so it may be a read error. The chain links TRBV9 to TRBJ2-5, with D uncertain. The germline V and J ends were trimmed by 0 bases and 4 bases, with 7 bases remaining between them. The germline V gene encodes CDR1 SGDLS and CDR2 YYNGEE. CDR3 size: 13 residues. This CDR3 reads CASSVGSSETQYF. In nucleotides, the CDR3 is TGTGCCAGCAGCGTAGGGAGTTCAGAGACCCAGTACTTC.

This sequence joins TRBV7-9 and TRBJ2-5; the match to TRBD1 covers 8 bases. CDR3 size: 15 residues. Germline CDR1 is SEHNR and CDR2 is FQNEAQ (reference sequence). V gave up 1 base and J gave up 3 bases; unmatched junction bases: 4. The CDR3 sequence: CASSLGQGAEETQYF. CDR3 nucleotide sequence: TGTGCCAGCAGCTTAGGCCAGGGGGCCGAAGAGACCCAGTACTTC.